This T cell receptor beta chain was obtained from a study of neurological immune-mediated disorders (dated by TCRdb to about 2019). About the full investigation: Among the approximately 34 multiple sclerosis patients, roughly 31 had relapsing-remitting MS and 3 had secondary progressive MS. Peripheral blood TCR-beta repertoires from patients with HTLV-I-associated myelopathy (HAM/TSP), patients with multiple sclerosis, and healthy controls were compared in the study using UMI-based sequencing. The roughly 100 TCR-beta libraries covered PBMC samples along with longitudinal samples, technical triplicates, and paired sorted CD4+ and CD8+ T-cell subsets. Of the roughly 70 subjects in the cohort, about 14 were HAM/TSP patients, about 35 were multiple sclerosis patients, and 20 were healthy controls.

CDR3 length: 15 amino acids, cysteine to phenylalanine. Just the 45-base CDR3 DNA is kept, in frame starting at base 1. The germline V gene specifies SGHVS as CDR1 and FQNEAQ as CDR2. V is cut back by 5 bases and J by 5 bases, with 9 bases in the junction unmatched. cDNA was synthesized by template-switch 5'RACE using a primer with a 10-nucleotide random unique molecular identifier that tagged each TCR transcript. Each sequencing run produced over 160 million TCR-beta sequences covering 15-18 subjects. The RNeasy kit was used for extraction of total RNA. TCR-beta VDJ regions were amplified with primers for the TCR constant region and the 5'RACE anchor, using the KAPA Real-time Library Amplification kit. A first PCR added sample indexes and Illumina adaptors, after which a second PCR increased the library yield. After Ampure bead purification, the TCR product of roughly 650 bp was size-selected on a 2% E-gel SizeSelection system. Before pooling, libraries had their quality checked on a Bioanalyzer, their concentration measured with Qubit, and their quantity determined with the Kapa Library Quantification kit. Libraries were sequenced paired-end 2 x 150 bp on an Illumina HiSeq 2500. To increase sequence diversity, roughly 24-32% phiX was spiked into each library pool. The study's own analysis went as follows. Quality-filtered reads were processed with the UMI-based MiGEC pipeline, and over 90% of raw TCR sequences were removed by the MiGEC pipeline during error correction. IMGT germline references were used for aligning VDJ genes, and each clonotype was defined as a unique CDR3 amino acid sequence together with its V-J genes. VDJtools evaluated clonal expansion, Shannon diversity and CDR3 relatedness (CalcPairwiseDistances, ClusterSamples); CLCbio workbench built phylogenetic trees. A clone was classed as expanded if it had 8 or more unique UMIs, a cutoff based on coefficient-of-variation modelling across technical triplicates. TCRdb passed the public sequencing reads through fastp at Q25 and MiXCR, retaining productive beta sequences. CDR3 protein sequences are deduplicated, and each keeps its most common genes and DNA. The V and J calls, along with clone size, are taken from TCRdb and not from the paper's own processing. The sample table shows tens of thousands of distinct CDR3 sequences, and 4% to 6% are seen once. The ten largest make up roughly 7.4% of the sample.

Overall study outcomes, separate from this receptor: In phylogenetic analysis, the repertoires of 18 of 34 MS patients grouped into a cluster of related CDR3 sequences, which suggests a possible signature at the repertoire level. TCR clonal expansion was greatest in HAM/TSP patients and smallest in MS patients, who ranked below even healthy controls. Expanded clones from different subjects shared no identical CDR3 amino acid sequences, which suggests that TCR-beta repertoires were private in all groups. No clinical or MRI features were associated with the MS cluster, and the authors said that larger cohorts are needed.

This clonotype was counted many times. Its antigen remains undetermined. No base quality information exists; no much larger clone differs at one position. Libraries from unsorted PBMCs were made from 2 million PBMCs kept in RNAlater at -80 degrees C until RNA extraction. Multiple sclerosis patients were enrolled in a US clinical protocol under which disease progression was evaluated by magnetic resonance imaging. PBMCs were separated from peripheral blood using Ficoll-Hypaque density gradient centrifugation and then cryopreserved in liquid nitrogen. Recombination connected TRBV7-8 to TRBJ1-5; TRBD1 agrees with 7 junctional bases. This TCR came from a man between 18 and 35 years old with multiple sclerosis. The material sequenced was PBMCs. The encoded CDR3 is CASSILTGSHQPQHF. The bases are TGTGCCAGCAGCATCCTGACAGGGTCGCATCAGCCCCAGCATTTT.